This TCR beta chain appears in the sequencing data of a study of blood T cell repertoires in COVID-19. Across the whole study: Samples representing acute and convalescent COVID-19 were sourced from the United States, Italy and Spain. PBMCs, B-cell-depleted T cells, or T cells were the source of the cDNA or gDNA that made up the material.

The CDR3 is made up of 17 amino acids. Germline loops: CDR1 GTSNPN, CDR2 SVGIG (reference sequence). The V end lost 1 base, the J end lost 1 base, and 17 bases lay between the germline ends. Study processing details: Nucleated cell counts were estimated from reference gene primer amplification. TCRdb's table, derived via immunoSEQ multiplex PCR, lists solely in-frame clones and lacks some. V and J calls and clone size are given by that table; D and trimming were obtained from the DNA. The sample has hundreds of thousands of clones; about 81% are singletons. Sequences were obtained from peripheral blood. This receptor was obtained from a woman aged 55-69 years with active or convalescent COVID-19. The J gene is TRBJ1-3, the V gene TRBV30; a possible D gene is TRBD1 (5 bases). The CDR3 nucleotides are TGTGCCTGGAGTGCCACCTCCGCCGACAGTTCTGGAAACACCATATATTTT. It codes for CAWSATSADSSGNTIYF.